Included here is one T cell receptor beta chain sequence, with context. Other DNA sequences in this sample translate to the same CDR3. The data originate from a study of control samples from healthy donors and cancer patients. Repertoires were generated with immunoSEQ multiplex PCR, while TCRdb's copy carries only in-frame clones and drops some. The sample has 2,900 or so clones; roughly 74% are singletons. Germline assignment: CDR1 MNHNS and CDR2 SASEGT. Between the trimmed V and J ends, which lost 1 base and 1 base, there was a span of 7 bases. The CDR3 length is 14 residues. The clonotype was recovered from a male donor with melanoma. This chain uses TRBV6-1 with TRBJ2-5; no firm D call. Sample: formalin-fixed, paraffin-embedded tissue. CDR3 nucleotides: TGTGCCAGCAGTGAAGTGGGAAGCCAAGAGACCCAGTACTTC. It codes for CASSEVGSQETQYF.